This T cell receptor beta chain came from a study of T cell repertoires in cytomegalovirus infection. Study conclusions and caveats: Across the ex vivo response, the dominant clonotypes were HLA-C-restricted CMV-specific TCR beta clonotypes.

TCRdb re-analysed the reads in MiXCR, keeping a single row per CDR3 protein. The sample consists of about 770,000 distinct CDR3 sequences, almost 30% of them appearing once. Of note for this clonotype: The antigen is unknown.

The germline CDR1 and CDR2 sequences are LNHNV and YYDKDF (reference sequence). Unmatched junction bases numbered 7, after V lost 3 bases and J lost 0 bases. The CDR3 has 18 residues. The source is a human donor in good health (CMV status not recorded). Some clones in this sample may be carry-over from other donors' samples. The chain links TRBV15 to TRBJ2-5, with 13 bases lining up with TRBD2. The starting material was cultured CD8+ T cells from PBMCs, obtained from culture after CMV antigen stimulation. This CDR3 is CATSSTLAGGGYQETQYF. As DNA, the CDR3 is TGTGCCACCAGCAGTACACTAGCGGGGGGGGGGTACCAAGAGACCCAGTACTTC.